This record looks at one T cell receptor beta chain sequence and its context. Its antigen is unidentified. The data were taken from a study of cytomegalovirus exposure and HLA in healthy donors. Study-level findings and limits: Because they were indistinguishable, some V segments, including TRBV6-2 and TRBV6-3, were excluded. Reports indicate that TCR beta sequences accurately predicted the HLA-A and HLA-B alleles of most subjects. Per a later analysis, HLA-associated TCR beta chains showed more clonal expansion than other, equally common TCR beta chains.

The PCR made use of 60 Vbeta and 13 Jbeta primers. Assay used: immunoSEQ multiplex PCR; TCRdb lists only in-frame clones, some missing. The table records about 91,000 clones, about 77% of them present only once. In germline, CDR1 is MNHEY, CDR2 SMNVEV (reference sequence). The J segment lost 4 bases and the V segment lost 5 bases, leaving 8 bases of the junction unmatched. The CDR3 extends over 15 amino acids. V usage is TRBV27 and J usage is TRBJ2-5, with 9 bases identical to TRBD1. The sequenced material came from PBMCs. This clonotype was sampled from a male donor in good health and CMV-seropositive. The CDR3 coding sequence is TGTGCCAGCAGTACCCCGACAGGGGGAGGAGAGACCCAGTACTTC. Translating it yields CASSTPTGGGETQYF.